The next 29 T cell receptor beta chains were all read from a single sample in a study of blood T cell repertoires in COVID-19. Data came from immunoSEQ multiplex PCR; TCRdb stores just in-frame clones and leaves some out. Of 95,000 to 150,000 clones in the sample, roughly 77% were seen once. Specimen: peripheral blood. These receptors all stem from a man in his 60s with active or convalescent COVID-19.

The gene calls are TRBV18 and TRBJ2-1; 7 bases are a match to TRBD2. Germline trimming cut 2 bases from V and 5 bases from J; bases unmatched to any gene: 6. CDR3 size: 15 residues. The V gene's germline CDR1 is KGHSH and CDR2 LQKENI. The CDR3 here is CASSPSRGGDNEQFF. Written as DNA, the CDR3 is TGTGCCAGCTCACCATCGAGGGGAGGGGACAATGAGCAGTTCTTC.

This rearrangement joins TRBV7-2 to TRBJ1-2, with D possibly TRBD1 on 6 matching bases. Germline values: CDR1 SGHTA, CDR2 FQGNSA. This CDR3 comprises 12 residues. Trimming cost V 3 bases and J 11 bases, with 13 bases left between them. The CDR3 here is CASSFDRSPYTF. Here the CDR3 DNA reads TGTGCCAGCAGCTTCGACAGGTCTCCATACACCTTC.

Comment on this clone: A much larger clone lies one base from this, so it may be a read error. J is TRBJ2-5 and V is TRBV6-5; D is unresolved. The CDR3 consists of 10 residues. Germline V gives CDR1 MNHEY, CDR2 SVGAGI. CDR3 nucleotides: TGTGTCAGCCAGAGGGAGACCCAGTACTTC. This codes for CVSQRETQYF.

As DNA, the CDR3 is TGTGCCAGCAGTGTTAGCCGGGGACTCCAGAACACCGGGGAGCTGTTTTTT. This gives the protein CASSVSRGLQNTGELFF. The chain links TRBV6-1 to TRBJ2-2; D might be TRBD2 (6 bases). The V gene lost 4 bases and the J gene lost 1 base, with 16 bases spanning the gap. Germline-derived CDR1 and CDR2 are MNHNS and SASEGT. This CDR3 has 17 amino acids.

The chain has TRBV5-6 and TRBJ2-7; TRBD1 matches at 10 bases. Germline V lookup: CDR1 SGHDT, CDR2 YYEEEE. CDR3 length: 15 amino acids. V shed 0 bases and J 6 bases; nucleotides not matched to a gene: 6. CDR3 residues: CASSLAGQGDSEQYF. In DNA form, the CDR3 reads TGTGCCAGCAGCTTGGCTGGACAGGGGGACTCCGAGCAGTACTTC.

The J gene is TRBJ1-5, the V gene TRBV10-3; D not resolved. The CDR3 spans 12 residues. Germline V gene sequence: CDR1 ENHRY, CDR2 SYGVKD. Trimming removed 4 bases from V and 5 bases from J, with 6 bases in between. The CDR3 DNA is TGTGCCATCAGTGGAGGAGATCAGCCCCAGCATTTT. Its protein is CAISGGDQPQHF.

This clone was detected only a few times. V gene TRBV4-2 combines with J gene TRBJ2-7; 8 bases are shared with TRBD1. The CDR3 extends over 13 amino acids. The germline gives CDR1 LGHNA, CDR2 YNFKEQ. The V gene end was trimmed by 0 bases and the J gene end by 6 bases; junction bases not matched to a gene: 1. As DNA, the CDR3 is TGTGCCAGCAGCCAAGAGGACAGGGCCGAGCAGTACTTC. This translates into CASSQEDRAEQYF.

The V gene is TRBV6-2 or TRBV6-3, the J gene TRBJ1-1; 10 bases align to TRBD1. CDR3 size: 14 residues. Germline CDR1 and CDR2: MNHEY and SVGEGT. With V trimmed by 7 bases and J by 8 bases, 10 bases remained unmatched. CDR3 amino acids: CASTPRQGAGEAFF. The CDR3 nucleotides are TGTGCCAGCACCCCGCGACAGGGGGCAGGGGAAGCTTTCTTT.

The rearrangement joins TRBV5-1 to TRBJ2-7; 9 bases fit TRBD1. Losses at the gene ends were 4 bases for V and 3 bases for J; bases not matched to a gene: 8. Germline CDR1 and CDR2: SGHRS and YFSETQ. The CDR3 runs to 15 residues. The CDR3 DNA is TGCGCCAGCAGCACGGCCGGGACAGGGAACTACGAGCAGTACTTC. Residues: CASSTAGTGNYEQYF.

Only a few counts were recorded for this clone. J is TRBJ1-2 and V is TRBV15; 8 bases fit TRBD1. The CDR3 runs 14 residues. Per the germline V gene, CDR1 is LNHNV and CDR2 is YYDKDF (reference sequence). Trimming at V came to 7 bases and at J to 8 bases, leaving 12 bases not matched to a gene. CDR3 nucleotide sequence: TGTGCCACCACCCTGGACAGGGTGGTAGACGGCTACACCTTC. Its translation: CATTLDRVVDGYTF. Full variable domain (remainder filled in from reference TRBV15 and TRBJ1-2): DAMVIQNPRYQVTQFGKPVTLSCSQTLNHNVMYWYQQKSSQAPKLLFHYYDKDFNNEADTPDNFQSRRPNTSFCFLDIRSPGLGDTAMYLCATTLDRVVDGYTFGSGTRLTVV.

The genes are TRBV5-1 and TRBJ2-5; possibly TRBD1 for D (5 bases). Germline V CDR1 and CDR2: SGHRS, YFSETQ. Between the trimmed V and J ends, which lost 10 bases and 2 bases, there was a span of 12 bases. This CDR3 comprises 12 residues. As DNA, the CDR3 is TGCGCCTCTGCGAGACAGCAAGAGACCCAGTACTTC. Its protein is CASARQQETQYF.

The chain uses TRBV24-1 and TRBJ2-1; a weak D match, TRBD2 (6 bases). The V end lost 5 bases, the J end lost 2 bases, and 9 bases lay between the germline ends. In germline, CDR1 is KGHDR, CDR2 SFDVKD. This CDR3 is 14 amino acids long. The CDR3 loop reads CATSGSSAYNEQFF. CDR3 nucleotide sequence: TGTGCCACCAGTGGGTCTAGCGCCTACAATGAGCAGTTCTTC.

The V call is TRBV5-4, the J call TRBJ2-1; TRBD2 matches 13 bases. The J segment lost 7 bases and the V segment lost 4 bases, leaving 8 bases of the junction unmatched. The germline CDR1 and CDR2 sequences are SGHNT and YYREEE (reference sequence). This CDR3 is 16 amino acids long. This CDR3 reads CASSLRTSGSRNEQFF. The DNA of the CDR3 is TGTGCCAGCAGCCTACGGACTAGCGGGAGTCGGAATGAGCAGTTCTTC.

The genes are TRBV6-1 and TRBJ2-7; a possible D gene is TRBD1 (5 bases). This CDR3 has 14 amino acids. Between the trimmed V and J ends, which lost 3 bases and 0 bases, there was a span of 9 bases. CDR1 MNHNS and CDR2 SASEGT come from the germline V gene. CDR3 nucleotide sequence: TGTGCCAGCAGTGAGGGGCCCGCCTCCTACGAGCAGTACTTC. Its translation is CASSEGPASYEQYF.

The chain couples TRBV28 to TRBJ2-1; no clear D gene. The CDR3 consists of 12 residues. V dropped 6 bases and J dropped 8 bases, with 11 bases sitting between them. Looked up from germline, CDR1 is MDHEN and CDR2 is SYDVKM. CDR3 coding DNA: TGTGCCAGCAGCCCCAACCAGTATGAGCAGTTCTTC. It yields the protein CASSPNQYEQFF.

The chain is built from TRBV28 and TRBJ1-5; 8 bases map to TRBD1. The CDR3 is 19 residues long. Germline V gene lookup returns CDR1 MDHEN and CDR2 SYDVKM. V lost 1 base and J lost 7; bases outside the gene matches: 18. The CDR3 DNA follows: TGTGCCAGCAGTTTATCTACCTGGACGGGGTCAGGGGGCAGGCAGCCCCAGCATTTT. It specifies CASSLSTWTGSGGRQPQHF.

This sequence joins TRBV7-2 and TRBJ2-1; 9 bases map to TRBD2. The germline CDR1 and CDR2 sequences are SGHTA and FQGNSA. J gave up 0 bases and V 5 bases, and 5 bases lay outside the gene matches. CDR3 length: 16 residues. Written as DNA, the CDR3 is TGTGCCAGCAGCGTGACTAGCGGTCCCTCCTACAATGAGCAGTTCTTC. It is translated as CASSVTSGPSYNEQFF.

This clone has just a few counts. The chain recombines TRBV6-5 with TRBJ1-1; D remains ambiguous. Between the trimmed V and J ends, which lost 7 bases and 9 bases, there was a span of 9 bases. Germline values: CDR1 MNHEY, CDR2 SVGAGI. CDR3 length: 10 residues. CDR3 loop: CASIREKAFF. The CDR3, as DNA: TGTGCCAGCATACGGGAGAAAGCTTTCTTT.

The chain is built from TRBV7-8 and TRBJ2-7, with no clear D. Germline V gene lookup returns CDR1 SGHVS and CDR2 FQNEAQ. The CDR3 totals 15 residues. Between the trimmed V and J ends, which lost 5 bases and 7 bases, there was a span of 21 bases. CDR3 region: CASSPPSSPTREQYF. The CDR3 DNA follows: TGTGCCAGCAGCCCCCCAAGCTCCCCTACGCGAGAGCAGTACTTC.

This clone was counted a few times. CDR3 nucleotide sequence: TGTGCCAGCAGCTTAGGGGCAGGGGAGAATGAGCCCCAGCATTTT. This translates into CASSLGAGENEPQHF. This chain links TRBV7-9 with TRBJ1-5, with a possible D match to TRBD1 (6 bases). Germline CDR1 reads SEHNR; CDR2 reads FQNEAQ (reference sequence). The CDR3 sequence is 15 residues long. The germline V and J ends were trimmed by 1 base and 8 bases, with 15 bases remaining between them.

This chain links TRBV3-1 (or the pseudogene TRBV3-2) with TRBJ2-7, with D maybe TRBD2 (5 bases). Trimming cost V 2 bases and J 7 bases, with 12 bases left between them. CDR3 length: 13 residues. Germline CDR1 and CDR2: LGHDT and YNNKEL (reference sequence). The chain's CDR3 is CASSQKRTGEQYF. In DNA, the CDR3 is TGTGCCAGCAGCCAAAAAAGGACGGGAGAGCAGTACTTC.

This clone was seen a single time. The DNA of the CDR3 is TGTGCCAGCAGCTTAGCAGGTGGAGGCTATGGCTACACCTTC. Translating it yields CASSLAGGGYGYTF. The genes are TRBV7-2 and TRBJ1-2, with no clear D. This CDR3 has 14 amino acids. Trimming removed 0 bases from V and 4 bases from J, with 9 bases in between. Germline-derived CDR1 and CDR2 are SGHTA and FQGNSA.

This chain joins TRBV11-2 and TRBJ1-1, with TRBD1 as a possible D gene (5 bases). Trimming removed 5 bases at V and 4 bases at J, with 14 bases between. This CDR3 is 14 amino acids long. The germline V gene has CDR1 SGHAT and CDR2 FQNNGV. The CDR3 nucleotides read TGTGCCAGCAGCCACTGGGGCGGTGGCACTGAAGCTTTCTTT. This codes for CASSHWGGGTEAFF.

V usage is TRBV27 and J usage is TRBJ2-1; D is perhaps TRBD1 (5 bases). Trimming removed 2 bases at V and 5 bases at J, with 13 bases between. The CDR3 has 15 amino acids. Germline V CDR1 and CDR2: MNHEY, SMNVEV (reference sequence). The CDR3, as DNA: TGTGCCAGCAGTTTAGGTCAGGGTTTCAACAATGAGCAGTTCTTC. It yields the protein CASSLGQGFNNEQFF.

V gene TRBV10-3 combines with J gene TRBJ2-1; 11 bases align to TRBD2. Trimming cost V 3 bases and J 6 bases; bases outside gene matches: 10. Germline assignment: CDR1 ENHRY and CDR2 SYGVKD. The CDR3 runs to 17 residues. The CDR3 coding sequence is TGTGCCATCAGTGAAGTCGGCCTAGCGGGAGGCGTCAATGAGCAGTTCTTC. Translating gives CAISEVGLAGGVNEQFF.

The chain uses TRBV15 and TRBJ2-7; D may be TRBD2 (5 bases). The V and J ends lost 0 bases and 5 bases respectively, with 17 bases between them. This CDR3 contains 16 residues. Per the germline V gene, CDR1 is LNHNV and CDR2 is YYDKDF (reference sequence). The CDR3 coding sequence is TGTGCCACCAGCAGAGATATGTGGGGAGACGGGGACGAGCAGTACTTC. It yields the protein CATSRDMWGDGDEQYF.

The chain carries TRBV7-9 and TRBJ1-2, with D hard to call. The germline CDR1 and CDR2 sequences are SEHNR and FQNEAQ (reference sequence). CDR3 size: 12 residues. V lost 3 bases and J 13 bases, leaving 15 bases between the germline ends. CDR3 protein: CASSLGEDLRTF. In DNA, the CDR3 is TGTGCCAGCAGCTTGGGAGAGGATCTGCGCACCTTC. The complete variable domain, with remaining parts taken from reference TRBV7-9 and TRBJ1-2, reads DTGVSQNPRHKITKRGQNVTFRCDPISEHNRLYWYRQTLGQGPEFLTYFQNEAQLEKSRLLSDRFSAERPKGSFSTLEIQRTEQGDSAMYLCASSLGEDLRTFGSGTRLTVV.

This rearrangement joins TRBV7-8 to TRBJ2-3; 10 bases are a match to TRBD2. Unmatched junction bases numbered 7, after V lost 5 bases and J lost 5 bases. CDR1 SGHVS and CDR2 FQNEAQ come from the germline V gene. The length of the CDR3 is 15 residues. CDR3 DNA: TGTGCCAGCAGCCATTCTAGCGGGAGAAGAGATACGCAGTATTTT. This encodes CASSHSSGRRDTQYF.

V and J are TRBV29-1 and TRBJ2-1; D is possibly TRBD1 (6 bases). Germline CDR1 and CDR2: SQVTM and ANQGSEA. CDR3 size: 14 residues. The V and J ends lost 4 bases and 1 base respectively, with 11 bases between them. The CDR3 here is CSVVNRESYNEQFF. CDR3 DNA: TGCAGCGTTGTAAACAGGGAGTCCTACAATGAGCAGTTCTTC.